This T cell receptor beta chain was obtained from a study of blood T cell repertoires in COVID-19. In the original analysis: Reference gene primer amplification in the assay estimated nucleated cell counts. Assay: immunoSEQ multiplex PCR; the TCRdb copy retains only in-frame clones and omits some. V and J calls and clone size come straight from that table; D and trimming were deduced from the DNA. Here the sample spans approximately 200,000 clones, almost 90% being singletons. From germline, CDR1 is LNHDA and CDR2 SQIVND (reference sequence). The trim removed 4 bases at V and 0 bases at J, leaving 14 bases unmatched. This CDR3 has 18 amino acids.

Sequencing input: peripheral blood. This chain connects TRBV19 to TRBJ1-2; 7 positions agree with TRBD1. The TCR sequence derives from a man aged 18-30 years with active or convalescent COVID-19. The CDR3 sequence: CASSTLPQGQYTNYGYTF. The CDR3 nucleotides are TGTGCCAGTAGTACGCTTCCACAGGGACAGTACACTAACTATGGCTACACCTTC.